Listed below are T cell receptor beta chains from one sample, sequenced in a study of blood T cell repertoires in COVID-19. Generated by immunoSEQ multiplex PCR, the TCRdb table keeps only in-frame clones and is missing some. The repertoire holds over 50,000 clones, about nine tenths seen once, with 25% to 30% in the top ten. The sequencing input was peripheral blood. The receptors were gathered from a human donor in a cohort sampled during active COVID-19. The CDR3 runs from the conserved cysteine through the conserved F or W. The order of the fields is CDR3 length, clone size, V gene, D gene, J gene, CDR3 DNA, CDR3 protein. A D gene is named only where the DNA matches it firmly. Expanded clones get a size class; other rows say once, few or many, or leave the size out.

cdr3_length: 15
clone_size: .
v_call: TRBV5-1
d_call: .
j_call: TRBJ1-4
cdr3_nt: TGCGCCAGCAGCTTTGGCCCAGGAGGGAATGAAAAACTGTTTTTT
cdr3_aa: CASSFGPGGNEKLFF

cdr3_length: 18
clone_size: few
v_call: TRBV10-2
d_call: TRBD1
j_call: TRBJ2-2
cdr3_nt: TGCGCCAGCCATCATCCGGGACAGGGGTTTCACAACACCGGGGAGCTGTTTTTT
cdr3_aa: CASHHPGQGFHNTGELFF

cdr3_length: 15
clone_size: .
v_call: TRBV5-1
d_call: TRBD2
j_call: TRBJ2-5
cdr3_nt: TGCGCCAGCAGTGAGCGGGAGGGCCATGGAGAGACCCAGTACTTC
cdr3_aa: CASSEREGHGETQYF

cdr3_length: 16
clone_size: .
v_call: TRBV7-9
d_call: .
j_call: TRBJ2-2
cdr3_nt: TGTGCCAGCAGCTTAATAGCGGTTCTCGGAACCGGGGAGCTGTTTTTT
cdr3_aa: CASSLIAVLGTGELFF

cdr3_length: 14
clone_size: once
v_call: TRBV5-1
d_call: TRBD2
j_call: TRBJ2-7
cdr3_nt: TGCGCCAGCCGGACTAGCGGGTTCCTGGACGAGCAGTACTTC
cdr3_aa: CASRTSGFLDEQYF

cdr3_length: 20
clone_size: .
v_call: TRBV28
d_call: TRBD1
j_call: TRBJ1-5
cdr3_nt: TGTGCCAGCAGCCCACATTTGATCGTTCTTCGGGGACAGGGAAATCAGCCCCAGCATTTT
cdr3_aa: CASSPHLIVLRGQGNQPQHF

cdr3_length: 13
clone_size: .
v_call: TRBV11-2
d_call: .
j_call: TRBJ1-2
cdr3_nt: TGTGCCAGCAGCTTAGAAGGGGGCTATGGCTACACCTTC
cdr3_aa: CASSLEGGYGYTF

cdr3_length: 15
clone_size: once
v_call: TRBV28
d_call: .
j_call: TRBJ1-6
cdr3_nt: TGTGCCAGCAGTTTGGTACAGGGTCTCGACTCACCCCTCCACTTT
cdr3_aa: CASSLVQGLDSPLHF

cdr3_length: 13
clone_size: few
v_call: TRBV18
d_call: .
j_call: TRBJ1-2
cdr3_nt: TGTGCCAGCTTACGGGATCCCAACTATGGCTACACCTTC
cdr3_aa: CASLRDPNYGYTF

cdr3_length: 15
clone_size: .
v_call: TRBV7-2
d_call: .
j_call: TRBJ1-5
cdr3_nt: TGTGCCAGCAGCTTAGAAAGGGGTAGCAATCAGCCCCAGCATTTT
cdr3_aa: CASSLERGSNQPQHF

cdr3_length: 15
clone_size: .
v_call: TRBV18
d_call: .
j_call: TRBJ2-2
cdr3_nt: TGTGCCAGCTCGTCCTTGGCCATTTCCACCGGGGAGCTGTTTTTT
cdr3_aa: CASSSLAISTGELFF

cdr3_length: 14
clone_size: .
v_call: TRBV2
d_call: TRBD2
j_call: TRBJ2-7
cdr3_nt: TGTGCCAGCAGAGAGAGCGGGGGGATTCTCGAGCAGTACTTC
cdr3_aa: CASRESGGILEQYF

cdr3_length: 15
clone_size: .
v_call: TRBV6-5
d_call: TRBD1
j_call: TRBJ1-6
cdr3_nt: TGTGCCAGCAGTTACTCCGAAACAGGGGACTCACCCCTCCACTTT
cdr3_aa: CASSYSETGDSPLHF

cdr3_length: 14
clone_size: .
v_call: TRBV2
d_call: .
j_call: TRBJ2-5
cdr3_nt: TGTGCCAGCAGTGAACAGGATTTTCAAGAGACCCAGTACTTC
cdr3_aa: CASSEQDFQETQYF

cdr3_length: 12
clone_size: .
v_call: TRBV30
d_call: .
j_call: TRBJ1-2
cdr3_nt: TGTGCCTGGAGTGTACTGGACAACGGCTACACCTTC
cdr3_aa: CAWSVLDNGYTF

cdr3_length: 14
clone_size: .
v_call: TRBV7-2
d_call: TRBD2
j_call: TRBJ2-7
cdr3_nt: TGTGCCAGCAGCCTAGCGGGAGGGCCCTACGAGCAGTACTTC
cdr3_aa: CASSLAGGPYEQYF

cdr3_length: 12
clone_size: .
v_call: TRBV2
d_call: .
j_call: TRBJ2-3
cdr3_nt: TGTGCCAGCAGTGAAGTGGCAGGTACGCAGTATTTT
cdr3_aa: CASSEVAGTQYF

cdr3_length: 15
clone_size: .
v_call: TRBV19
d_call: .
j_call: TRBJ1-1
cdr3_nt: TGTGCCAGTAGACCTTACAGGGAGATGAACACTGAAGCTTTCTTT
cdr3_aa: CASRPYREMNTEAFF

cdr3_length: 15
clone_size: .
v_call: TRBV19
d_call: TRBD2
j_call: TRBJ2-5
cdr3_nt: TGTGCCAGTAGTATCCGCGGAGCGGGGGAAGAGACCCAGTACTTC
cdr3_aa: CASSIRGAGEETQYF

cdr3_length: 14
clone_size: .
v_call: TRBV14
d_call: .
j_call: TRBJ1-4
cdr3_nt: TGTGCCAGCAGCCAGGGCCGGTGGACAGAAAAACTGTTTTTT
cdr3_aa: CASSQGRWTEKLFF